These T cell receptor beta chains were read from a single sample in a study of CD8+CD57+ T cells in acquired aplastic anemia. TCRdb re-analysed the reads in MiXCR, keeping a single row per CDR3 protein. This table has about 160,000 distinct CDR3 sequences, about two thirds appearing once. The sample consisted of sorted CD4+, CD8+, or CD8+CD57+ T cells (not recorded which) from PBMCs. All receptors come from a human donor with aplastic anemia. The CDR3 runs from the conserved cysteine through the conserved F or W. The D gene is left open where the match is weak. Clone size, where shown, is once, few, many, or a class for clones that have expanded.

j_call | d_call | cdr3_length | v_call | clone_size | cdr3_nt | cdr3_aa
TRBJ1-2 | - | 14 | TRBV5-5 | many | TGTGCCAGCAGCTTGCACAGTTCCTACTATGGCTACACCTTC | CASSLHSSYYGYTF
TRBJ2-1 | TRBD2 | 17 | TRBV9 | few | TGTGCCAGCAGCGCCGGAGGGGGGACTAGCGCCTACAATGAGCAGTTCTTC | CASSAGGGTSAYNEQFF
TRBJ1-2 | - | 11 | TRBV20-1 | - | TGCAGTGCACCAGGTCCGGATGGCTACACCTTC | CSAPGPDGYTF
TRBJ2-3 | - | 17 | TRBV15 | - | TGTGCCACCAGCGAGGGGGTGGGAGGGTCTAGCACAGATACGCAGTATTTT | CATSEGVGGSSTDTQYF
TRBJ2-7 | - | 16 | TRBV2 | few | TGTGCCAGCAGTGACCCAATAAAGATCCTTTCCTACGAGCAGTACTTC | CASSDPIKILSYEQYF
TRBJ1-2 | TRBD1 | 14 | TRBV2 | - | TGTGCCAGCAGGACGGGACAGGGGGCGAATGGCTACACCTTC | CASRTGQGANGYTF
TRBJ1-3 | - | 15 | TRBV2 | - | TGTGCCAGCAGCCAACAGGGCATCTCTAGAAACACCATATATTTT | CASSQQGISRNTIYF
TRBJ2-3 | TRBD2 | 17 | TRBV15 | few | TGTGCCACCAGCAGAGTGGCTAGCGGGACTCCCACAGATACGCAGTATTTT | CATSRVASGTPTDTQYF
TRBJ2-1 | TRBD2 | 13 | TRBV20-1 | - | TGCAGTGACCGAGCGGGGGCCTACAATGAGCAGTTCTTC | CSDRAGAYNEQFF
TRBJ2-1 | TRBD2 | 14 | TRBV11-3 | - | TGTGCCAGCAGCCGAGCGGGATTGGGCAATGAGCAGTTCTTC | CASSRAGLGNEQFF
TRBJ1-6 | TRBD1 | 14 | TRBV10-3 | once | TGTGCCATCAGTGCGACAGGGGATAATTCACCCCTCCACTTT | CAISATGDNSPLHF
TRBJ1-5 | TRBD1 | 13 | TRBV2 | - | TGTGCCAGTAATACAGGGGGCTATCAGCCCCAGCATTTT | CASNTGGYQPQHF
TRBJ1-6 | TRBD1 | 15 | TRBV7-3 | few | TGTGCCAGCCAAACCCTGGACAGGGTTGGTTCACCCCTCCACTTT | CASQTLDRVGSPLHF
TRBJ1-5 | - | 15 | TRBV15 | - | TGTGCCACCAGCAGAGATTTAGACAGCAATCAGCCCCAGCATTTT | CATSRDLDSNQPQHF
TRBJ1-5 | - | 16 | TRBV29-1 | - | TGCAGCGTCCCCCGGAGGAGAGGGAGATACAATCAGCCCCAGCATTTT | CSVPRRRGRYNQPQHF
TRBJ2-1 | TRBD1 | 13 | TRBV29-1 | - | TGCAGCGCCCGACAGGGATCCTACAATGAGCAGTTCTTC | CSARQGSYNEQFF